The source of this TCR beta chain is a study of shared clonotypes between healthy human individuals. Germline loops: CDR1 SNHLY, CDR2 FYNNEI. Trimming removed 6 bases at V and 4 bases at J, with 15 bases between. This CDR3 contains 15 residues. An assay was performed, and its level was deep. The authors distributed each subset's genomic DNA evenly over several immunoSEQ plates. Some clones are missing from TCRdb's copy, which holds only in-frame ones; the method was immunoSEQ multiplex PCR. This table holds approximately 980,000 clones, about 80% found once. Input material: memory CD4+ T cells sorted from blood. Subset reported: CD45RA-negative fraction. This chain joins TRBV2 and TRBJ2-2, with a weak D call TRBD2 (5 bases). The sequence came from a man between 18 and 35 years old in good health. CDR3 coding DNA: TGTGCCAGCAGCGGAAGAACTAGTTTCACCGGGGAGCTGTTTTTT. Its translation: CASSGRTSFTGELFF.